What follows are 30 T cell receptor beta chains derived from one specimen sequenced in a study of cytomegalovirus exposure and HLA in healthy donors. 13 Jbeta primers and 60 Vbeta primers were used for the PCR. Assay used: immunoSEQ multiplex PCR; TCRdb lists only in-frame clones, some missing. The data contain around 150,000 clones, about 81% of them singletons. Source material: PBMCs. The receptors come from a woman aged 18-29 years in good health and CMV-seronegative.

This chain links TRBV6-5 with TRBJ1-2; D is possibly TRBD1 (5 bases). CDR3 size: 12 residues. The germline V gene encodes CDR1 MNHEY and CDR2 SVGAGI. V lost 5 bases and J lost 6, with 10 bases in between. CDR3 coding DNA: TGTGCCAGCAGTCTCGCAGGGAATGGCTACACCTTC. Translated: CASSLAGNGYTF.

The J gene is TRBJ2-3, the V gene TRBV9; 8 bases map to TRBD2. With 2 bases clipped from V and 2 bases from J, the junction kept 10 bases outside the gene matches. The CDR3 contains 17 residues. The germline V gene encodes CDR1 SGDLS and CDR2 YYNGEE. CDR3 in amino acids: CASSVSPGTRNTDTQYF. The DNA for the CDR3 is TGTGCCAGCAGCGTCTCTCCCGGGACTAGAAACACAGATACGCAGTATTTT.

This clone was found once. The chain combines TRBV4-1 with TRBJ1-1; tentative D call: TRBD1 (5 bases). Per the germline V gene, CDR1 is MGHRA and CDR2 is YSYEKL. This CDR3 spans 14 amino acids. The V gene lost 7 bases and the J gene lost 4 bases, with 16 bases spanning the gap. CDR3 sequence (DNA): TGCGCCAGCACGGACCTGAGGGGAGGCACTGAAGCTTTCTTT. It is translated as CASTDLRGGTEAFF.

The J gene is TRBJ2-7, the V gene TRBV29-1, with 8 bases aligning to TRBD2. V lost 6 bases to trimming and J lost 6 bases; unmatched junction nucleotides: 7. CDR3 length: 12 amino acids. Germline loops: CDR1 SQVTM, CDR2 ANQGSEA. The CDR3 DNA follows: TGCAGCGTGCCGGGACTAGGTCTCGAGCAGTACTTC. Its protein is CSVPGLGLEQYF.

CDR3 sequence (DNA): TGTGCCAGCAGCCAAGAGCAGTCAGGCAGGGGGCGGTTGAATGAAAAACTGTTTTTT. The encoded protein is CASSQEQSGRGRLNEKLFF. The chain recombines TRBV4-2 with TRBJ1-4, with 8 bases lining up with TRBD1. Trimming took 0 bases from V and 5 from J; bases not matched to a gene: 14. Germline CDR1 reads LGHNA; CDR2 reads YNFKEQ. The CDR3 sequence is 19 residues long.

Only a few counts were recorded for this clone. J is TRBJ1-2 and V is TRBV7-9; D is ambiguous. Trimming pared 10 bases from V and 3 bases from J, leaving 12 bases between. This CDR3 has 12 amino acids. CDR1 and CDR2 (germline): SEHNR, FQNEAQ (reference sequence). The CDR3 loop reads CATRPGDYGYTF. The CDR3, as DNA: TGTGCCACGCGACCAGGCGACTATGGCTACACCTTC.

This clone was picked up one time. The J gene is TRBJ1-2, the V gene TRBV5-6; D is ambiguous. With 0 bases removed from V and 5 bases from J, the gap between germline ends came to 11 bases. Germline V lookup: CDR1 SGHDT, CDR2 YYEEEE. The CDR3 length is 14 residues. The CDR3 loop reads CASSLGGLGYGYTF. In nucleotides, the CDR3 is TGTGCCAGCAGCTTGGGAGGACTGGGGTATGGCTACACCTTC.

The gene calls are TRBV4-2 and TRBJ1-1; D is unclear. The CDR3 spans 15 residues. Germline loops: CDR1 LGHNA, CDR2 YNFKEQ. The ends were cut back, 3 bases at V and 0 bases at J, with 11 bases in the middle. The CDR3 coding sequence is TGTGCCAGCAGCCAGGGAGGCGCAATGAACACTGAAGCTTTCTTT. The encoded protein is CASSQGGAMNTEAFF.

The rearrangement links TRBV7-6 to TRBJ2-2; D is undetermined. V shed 1 base and J shed 6 bases, with 12 bases lying between them. CDR1 and CDR2 (germline): SGHVS, FNYEAQ. This CDR3 has 15 amino acids. CDR3 loop: CASSLVSWLPGELFF. The CDR3 bases are TGTGCCAGCAGCTTAGTTTCTTGGCTCCCCGGGGAGCTGTTTTTT. Full variable domain (outside the CDR3, taken from reference TRBV7-6 and TRBJ2-2): GAGVSQSPRYKVTKRGQDVALRCDPISGHVSLYWYRQALGQGPEFLTYFNYEAQQDKSGLPNDRFSAERPEGSISTLTIQRTEQRDSAMYRCASSLVSWLPGELFFGEGSRLTVL.

The V call is TRBV7-2, the J call TRBJ1-2; 9 bases are shared with TRBD1. The CDR3 covers 13 residues. With V trimmed by 6 bases and J by 7 bases, 6 bases remained unmatched. In germline, CDR1 is SGHTA, CDR2 FQGNSA. The CDR3, as DNA: TGTGCCAGCAGACCGGACAGGGGCGCTGGCTACACCTTC. Translated, it gives CASRPDRGAGYTF.

This chain joins TRBV18 and TRBJ1-5, with TRBD1 matching 10 bases. The CDR3 covers 15 residues. V shed 2 bases and J 6 bases; nucleotides not matched to a gene: 4. Germline V lookup: CDR1 KGHSH, CDR2 LQKENI. Written as DNA, the CDR3 is TGTGCCAGCTCACCAGGGACAGGGGTAGGTCAGCCCCAGCATTTT. It yields the protein CASSPGTGVGQPQHF.

This clone turned up a few times. The J gene is TRBJ2-7, the V gene TRBV7-3; 12 nucleotides agree with TRBD2. CDR3 length: 14 residues. Germline lookup yields CDR1 SGHTA and CDR2 FQGTGA. After removal of 5 bases from V and 3 bases from J, the junction contained 2 bases not matched to a gene. The CDR3 sequence is CASSPGLAGYEQYF. The CDR3 nucleotides are TGTGCCAGCAGCCCGGGACTAGCGGGCTACGAGCAGTACTTC.

The chain links TRBV18 to TRBJ1-5; 7 nucleotides agree with TRBD1. V dropped 8 bases and J dropped 3; count of bases not matched to a gene: 7. Looked up from germline, CDR1 is KGHSH and CDR2 is LQKENI. The CDR3 is made up of 14 amino acids. The CDR3 DNA sequence: TGTGCCAGCACTACGACAGGGCTCAATCAGCCCCAGCATTTT. Amino acids: CASTTTGLNQPQHF.

This clone has a handful of counts. V and J are TRBV29-1 and TRBJ2-1; D is uncertain. The CDR3 has 17 residues. Trimming stripped 3 bases from V and 3 bases from J, with 21 bases between. Germline values: CDR1 SQVTM, CDR2 ANQGSEA. The CDR3 reads CSVDLAMAEMHYNEQFF. CDR3 coding DNA: TGCAGCGTTGATCTGGCGATGGCGGAGATGCACTACAATGAGCAGTTCTTC.

For the CDR3, the DNA is TGTGCCATCGGCCGGGGACAGGGGGGATCCTATGGCTACACCTTC. This translates into CAIGRGQGGSYGYTF. The rearrangement links TRBV10-3 to TRBJ1-2; 11 bases map to TRBD1. This CDR3 has 15 residues. Germline V CDR1 and CDR2: ENHRY, SYGVKD. Unmatched junction bases numbered 9, after V lost 8 bases and J lost 4 bases.

The CDR3 loop is CASFGEPYYEQYF. CDR3 nucleotides: TGTGCCAGCTTTGGAGAGCCCTATTACGAGCAGTACTTC. This rearrangement joins TRBV2 to TRBJ2-7; D gene unclear. V dropped 8 bases and J dropped 4 bases, with 15 bases sitting between them. Germline V gene sequence: CDR1 SNHLY, CDR2 FYNNEI. This CDR3 comprises 13 residues.

Concerning this clone: One junction end does not reproduce the germline sequence, and a read error may be involved. The rearrangement uses TRBV7-9 and TRBJ1-1; tentative D call: TRBD1 (5 bases). This CDR3 is built from 13 residues. The germline V gene has CDR1 SEHNR and CDR2 FQNEAQ (reference sequence). The CDR3 DNA is TGTTCCAGCAGGAAGACAGTGAACACTGAAGCTTTCTTT. Translation gives CSSRKTVNTEAFF.

J is TRBJ1-5 and V is TRBV10-2; D possibly corresponds to TRBD1 (6 bases). CDR1 is WSHSY and CDR2 is SAAADI in the germline V gene. Trimming stripped 6 bases from V and 4 bases from J, with 19 bases between. The CDR3 contains 16 residues. The CDR3 nucleotides are TGCGCCAGCAGCCCCAGGACAGCCCGGGGTAATCAGCCCCAGCATTTT. Translated: CASSPRTARGNQPQHF.

This chain connects TRBV5-1 to TRBJ2-7; tentatively, D is TRBD2 (5 bases). In germline, CDR1 is SGHRS, CDR2 YFSETQ. This CDR3 is built from 15 residues. With 4 bases removed from V and 5 bases from J, the gap between germline ends came to 19 bases. The chain's CDR3 is CASSPRAPEGDEQYF. The CDR3 nucleotides read TGCGCCAGCAGCCCCCGGGCCCCCGAGGGCGACGAGCAGTACTTC.

The chain joins TRBV7-6 to TRBJ2-5, with TRBD1 matching 8 bases. V dropped 5 bases and J dropped 1; count of bases not matched to a gene: 6. This CDR3 contains 15 residues. Germline V gene lookup returns CDR1 SGHVS and CDR2 FNYEAQ. CDR3 amino acids: CASSAWTGSQETQYF. CDR3 nucleotide sequence: TGTGCCAGCAGCGCCTGGACAGGGTCCCAAGAGACCCAGTACTTC.

J is TRBJ2-1 and V is TRBV7-9; D unresolved. The germline CDR1 and CDR2 sequences are SEHNR and FQNEAQ (reference sequence). Trimming took 2 bases from V and 0 from J, leaving 8 bases between them. The CDR3 spans 15 residues. The CDR3 DNA is TGTGCCAGCAGCTTACTCACCGGCTCCTACAATGAGCAGTTCTTC. Its translation: CASSLLTGSYNEQFF.

The chain is built from TRBV18 and TRBJ1-5; 12 nucleotides align to TRBD1. CDR3 length equals 18 residues. With 2 bases clipped from V and 0 bases from J, the junction kept 5 bases outside the gene matches. The V gene's germline CDR1 is KGHSH and CDR2 LQKENI. The CDR3 DNA is TGTGCCAGCTCACCATCCGGGACAGGGGGCTATAGCAATCAGCCCCAGCATTTT. Translated: CASSPSGTGGYSNQPQHF.

This clone was detected a few times. The genes are TRBV2 and TRBJ2-6, with 10 bases that match TRBD1. V lost 7 bases, J lost 0 bases, and 6 bases stayed unmatched. Per germline, CDR1 SNHLY and CDR2 FYNNEI. This CDR3 region has 17 residues. The CDR3 is CASNRDRGYSGANVLTF. The CDR3 DNA is TGTGCCAGCAACCGGGACAGGGGATACTCTGGGGCCAACGTCCTGACTTTC. Full variable domain (rest looked up from reference TRBV2 and TRBJ2-6): EPEVTQTPSHQVTQMGQEVILRCVPISNHLYFYWYRQILGQKVEFLVSFYNNEISEKSEIFDDQFSVERPDGSNFTLKIRSTKLEDSAMYFCASNRDRGYSGANVLTFGAGSRLTVL.

This clone was found a few times. The chain combines TRBV7-3 with TRBJ1-2; D may be TRBD1 (6 bases). CDR1 is SGHTA, CDR2 FQGTGA, per germline. CDR3 length: 13 residues. V was pared by 3 bases and J by 7 bases, with 12 bases between. CDR3 sequence reads: CASSLSGVAGYTF. For the CDR3, the DNA is TGTGCCAGCAGCTTGTCAGGGGTGGCTGGCTACACCTTC. The whole variable domain, filled in from reference TRBV7-3 and TRBJ1-2, reads GAGVSQTPSNKVTEKGKYVELRCDPISGHTALYWYRQSLGQGPEFLIYFQGTGAADDSGLPNDRFFAVRPEGSVSTLKIQRTERGDSAVYLCASSLSGVAGYTFGSGTRLTVV.

The chain couples TRBV15 to TRBJ1-4; 7 bases are a match to TRBD1. This CDR3 is built from 15 residues. Germline V CDR1 and CDR2: LNHNV, YYDKDF (reference sequence). With V trimmed by 1 base and J by 8 bases, 7 bases remained unmatched. The CDR3 bases are TGTGCCACCAGCAGAGGGGACAGCCTTGGGGAAAAACTGTTTTTT. It yields the protein CATSRGDSLGEKLFF.

V and J are TRBV7-8 and TRBJ1-1; D ambiguous. The germline V gene encodes CDR1 SGHVS and CDR2 FQNEAQ. This CDR3 has 14 residues. Between the trimmed V and J ends, which lost 1 base and 5 bases, there was a span of 11 bases. The CDR3 bases are TGTGCCAGCAGCTTAGGGGTCGCGGAAACTGAAGCTTTCTTT. Amino acids: CASSLGVAETEAFF.

As concerns this clone: At one of its ends the junction is not consistent with the germline gene, which may arise from a read error. The same CDR3 is also encoded by other DNA sequences in this sample. The V call is TRBV29-1, the J call TRBJ1-1; TRBD1 might be the D (6 bases). Per the germline V gene, CDR1 is SQVTM and CDR2 is ANQGSEA. The CDR3 runs 10 residues. This CDR3 is CSAGQTEAFF. The CDR3 nucleotides read TGCAGCGCAGGACAGACTGAAGCCTTCTTT.

This chain uses TRBV6-6 with TRBJ1-4; 7 bases agree with TRBD1. The V segment lost 7 bases and the J segment 5 bases; nucleotides outside the gene matches: 4. The CDR3 consists of 13 residues. Germline V CDR1 and CDR2: MNHNY, SVGAGI (reference sequence). CDR3 bases: TGTGCCAGCACAGGGGGGTTGAATGAAAAACTGTTTTTT. Amino acids: CASTGGLNEKLFF.

J is TRBJ2-1 and V is TRBV5-4; 9 bases agree with TRBD2. The V segment lost 0 bases and the J segment 1 base; nucleotides outside the gene matches: 2. In germline, CDR1 is SGHNT, CDR2 YYREEE (reference sequence). The CDR3 runs to 16 residues. The chain's CDR3 is CASSLGLAESYNEQFF. CDR3 bases: TGTGCCAGCAGCTTGGGACTAGCGGAGTCCTACAATGAGCAGTTCTTC.

The chain joins TRBV15 to TRBJ2-1, with D maybe TRBD1 (5 bases). Germline CDR1 is LNHNV and CDR2 is YYDKDF (reference sequence). The V gene lost 0 bases and the J gene lost 3 bases, with 9 bases spanning the gap. CDR3 length: 15 residues. This CDR3 is CATSRDLGVYNEQFF. CDR3 nucleotides: TGTGCCACCAGCAGAGACCTAGGGGTCTACAATGAGCAGTTCTTC.